A selection of T cell receptor beta chains follows, all from one sample in a study of radiation and T cells in renal cell carcinoma. Generated by immunoSEQ multiplex PCR, the TCRdb table keeps only in-frame clones and is missing some. The data contain some 30,000 clones, 65% to 85% of them singletons. The material sequenced was blood, taken from a patient whose treatment included radiotherapy and nephrectomy. All receptors come from a man aged 55 to 70 with renal cell carcinoma. Each CDR3 is given with its conserved first and last residue. Rows may omit the clone size; those that give it use once, few, many or a size class.

clone size,V gene,CDR3 protein
NA,TRBV2,CASSEGFPDTQYF
NA,TRBV29-1,CSVAGTGGTSGYNEQFF
NA,TRBV6-5,CASSYYGGGETQYF
NA,TRBV18,CASSPLANTEAFF
NA,TRBV18,CASSPSLGQGGGEQYF
NA,TRBV2,CASSDTTNEQFF
NA,TRBV10-3,CAISAAGAYEQYF
large,TRBV19,CASNLAGGLAEQFF
NA,TRBV10-3,CAISDGQGARSPLHF
NA,TRBV9,CASSQGGQIGDEQFF
once,TRBV30,CAWSAVSEQYF
NA,TRBV5-4,CASSPGLAGGLITDTQYF
NA,TRBV27,CASSLLAGLSSGYEQYF
once,TRBV7-2,CASSLDAEYGYTF
NA,TRBV7-2,CASSPTLRSYEQYF
NA,TRBV2,CASRDRLEAFF
NA,TRBV2,CASSAGHLSGMSRNEQFF
NA,TRBV5-1,CASGLSEETQYF
few,TRBV5-1,CASSPQGGNTEAFF
NA,TRBV7-9,CASSLAGGTDTQYF
NA,TRBV9,CASTQGMDSYEQYF
NA,TRBV29-1,CSGGGSGTDTQYF
NA,TRBV5-6,CASSLGQGFVGYTF
NA,TRBV20-1,CSAGLGYEQYF
NA,TRBV7-9,CASSPHLLAGPDTQYF
NA,TRBV19,CASSIVSGGNTDTQYF
NA,TRBV9,CASSVGGGDPNTIYF
NA,TRBV27,CASSLSGRERGEQYF
NA,TRBV18,CASSPWDTQYF
NA,TRBV6-5,CASSSGGSSYNEQFF
medium-sized,TRBV5-6,CASSVAGANTEAFF
once,TRBV5-1,CASSSGYTDTQYF
NA,TRBV12-5,CASGLFPGMSTEAFF
few,TRBV7-6,CASRQGAGETQYF
NA,TRBV5-4,CASSLFGAGVDTQYF
NA,TRBV9,CASSVTGTSGRGELFF
NA,TRBV18,CASSPLGQGVSYEQYF
NA,TRBV7-6,CASSEGRADTQYF
few,TRBV2,CAGAPTVNTEAFF
NA,TRBV29-1,CSVDSATEAFF
NA,TRBV5-8,CASSRWDGNQPQHF
NA,TRBV6-5,CASSYNRGTDTQYF
once,TRBV7-2,CASSLKLSVGGTEAFF
NA,TRBV7-9,CASSLDSNGAFF
NA,TRBV28,CASIQGGGGRPSIF